Each of the 15 T cell receptor beta chains below was sequenced from the same sample in a study of CD8 T cells in Susac syndrome. Random hexamers were used to reverse transcribe an amount of about 0.45 to 1 ug RNA. TCRdb ran MiXCR on the immunoSEQ multiplex PCR reads and lists one entry per CDR3 protein. The data show almost 450,000 distinct CDR3 sequences, more than 70% seen once. Material for sequencing was CD8+ T cells from PBMCs. These receptors were collected from a human donor with multiple sclerosis.

The chain combines TRBV27 with TRBJ2-7; TRBD2 is a possible D gene (5 bases). Between the trimmed V and J ends, which lost 5 bases and 5 bases, there was a span of 22 bases. Germline V gene lookup returns CDR1 MNHEY and CDR2 SMNVEV (reference sequence). The CDR3 contains 16 residues. The CDR3 here is CASSLLPRGRVDEQYF. The CDR3 coding sequence is TGTGCCAGCAGTCTCTTACCTCGCGGGCGGGTTGACGAGCAGTACTTC.

The chain joins TRBV6-1 to TRBJ1-6; no firm D call. The germline V gene has CDR1 MNHNS and CDR2 SASEGT. The V and J ends lost 6 bases and 6 bases respectively, with 6 bases between them. The CDR3 totals 12 residues. DNA for the CDR3: TGTGCCAGCAGGGATTTTAATTCACCCCTCCACTTT. This sequence encodes CASRDFNSPLHF.

The rearrangement joins TRBV19 to TRBJ2-1; a weak D match, TRBD2 (6 bases). Germline assignment: CDR1 LNHDA and CDR2 SQIVND (reference sequence). V gave up 3 bases and J gave up 3 bases, with 12 bases separating them. This CDR3 is 15 amino acids long. CDR3 DNA: TGTGCCAGTAGTATCCCTAACGGGGGCTACAATGAGCAGTTCTTC. Encoded protein: CASSIPNGGYNEQFF.

The chain couples TRBV4-1 to TRBJ1-2; D not resolved. The CDR3 loop spans 15 amino acids. Per germline, CDR1 MGHRA and CDR2 YSYEKL. V shed 3 bases and J shed 1 base, with 12 bases lying between them. The CDR3 loop reads CASSHDPADNYGYTF. CDR3 DNA: TGCGCCAGCAGCCATGACCCCGCGGATAACTATGGCTACACCTTC.

This chain connects TRBV4-1 to TRBJ1-4, with D hard to call. There are 13 residues in the CDR3. The ends were cut back, 7 bases at V and 6 bases at J, with 12 bases in the middle. Germline V gene sequence: CDR1 MGHRA, CDR2 YSYEKL. The CDR3 DNA reads as TGCGCCAGCACCAATCGGGGTGATGAAAAACTGTTTTTT. It specifies CASTNRGDEKLFF.

The chain is built from TRBV12-3 or TRBV12-4 and TRBJ1-1, with D maybe TRBD1 (5 bases). V was trimmed by 6 bases and J by 4 bases, leaving 24 bases between them. The CDR3 extends over 17 amino acids. In DNA form, the CDR3 reads TGTGCCAGCAGAAACCGGGAGGGGCATAAGCTGGGCACTGAAGCTTTCTTT. Its protein is CASRNREGHKLGTEAFF.

The chain carries TRBV19 and TRBJ1-1; no firm D call. This CDR3 spans 13 amino acids. V dropped 0 bases and J dropped 2 bases, with 4 bases sitting between them. Germline CDR1 and CDR2: LNHDA and SQIVND (reference sequence). CDR3 DNA: TGTGCCAGTAGTATAGACGATAACACTGAAGCTTTCTTT. It codes for CASSIDDNTEAFF.

The chain employs TRBV3-1 and TRBJ2-7; D unresolved. Trimming removed 0 bases at V and 3 bases at J, with 9 bases between. Germline-derived CDR1 and CDR2 are LGHDT and YNNKEL (reference sequence). This CDR3 spans 14 amino acids. The DNA for the CDR3 is TGTGCCAGCAGCCAAGAATGGCGGAACTACGAGCAGTACTTC. It is translated as CASSQEWRNYEQYF.

The chain combines TRBV11-2 with TRBJ2-1; D is uncertain. The CDR3 runs 14 residues. Trimming removed 8 bases at V and 7 bases at J, with 18 bases between. Germline CDR1 and CDR2: SGHAT and FQNNGV. CDR3 loop: CASGVGPLVNEQFF. CDR3 DNA sequence: TGTGCCAGCGGGGTAGGGCCCCTCGTAAATGAGCAGTTCTTC. Full variable domain (rest looked up from reference TRBV11-2 and TRBJ2-1): EAGVAQSPRYKIIEKRQSVAFWCNPISGHATLYWYQQILGQGPKLLIQFQNNGVVDDSQLPKDRFSAERLKGVDSTLKIQPAKLEDSAVYLCASGVGPLVNEQFFGPGTRLTVL.

This chain links TRBV27 with TRBJ2-7, with 7 bases that match TRBD1. Trimming removed 7 bases from V and 5 bases from J; junction bases left unmatched: 8. The CDR3 loop spans 13 amino acids. Germline V gene sequence: CDR1 MNHEY, CDR2 SMNVEV (reference sequence). DNA for the CDR3: TGTGCCAGCATGGGGGACAGTCCCCACGAGCAGTACTTC. Protein product: CASMGDSPHEQYF.

The J gene is TRBJ2-5, the V gene TRBV7-9; D not resolved. The V end lost 1 base, the J end lost 5 bases, and 17 bases lay between the germline ends. Germline V CDR1 and CDR2: SEHNR, FQNEAQ (reference sequence). There are 16 residues in the CDR3. CDR3 amino acids: CASSLVDDALGETQYF. For the CDR3, the DNA is TGTGCCAGCAGCTTAGTAGACGACGCTTTAGGGGAGACCCAGTACTTC.

The chain joins TRBV27 to TRBJ1-1; D remains unclear. Germline values: CDR1 MNHEY, CDR2 SMNVEV (reference sequence). The CDR3 is made up of 11 amino acids. V was trimmed by 7 bases and J by 3 bases, leaving 6 bases between them. CDR3 amino acids: CASTGYTEAFF. The CDR3 DNA reads TGTGCCAGCACCGGATACACTGAAGCTTTCTTT.

The rearrangement joins TRBV25-1 to TRBJ2-7; D is possibly TRBD1 (7 bases). Trimming took off 3 bases at V and 1 base at J, with 13 bases between the two ends. CDR1 and CDR2 (germline): MGHDK, SYGVNS. There are 15 residues in the CDR3. The CDR3 DNA is TGTGCCAGCAGTGAGTATCCAGGGGGGTCCTACGAGCAGTACTTC. It translates to CASSEYPGGSYEQYF.

This clonotype was picked up one time. This chain joins TRBV7-6 and TRBJ2-7; the D gene is possibly TRBD1 (5 bases). The CDR3 sequence is 15 residues long. The ends were cut back, 1 base at V and 3 bases at J, with 13 bases in the middle. The germline V gene encodes CDR1 SGHVS and CDR2 FNYEAQ. The CDR3 sequence: CASSLGPGLGYEQYF. The CDR3 DNA sequence: TGTGCCAGCAGCTTAGGACCAGGGTTAGGCTACGAGCAGTACTTC.

The gene calls are TRBV19 and TRBJ2-2, with no clear D. Trimming left V 4 bases short and J 2 bases short, with 8 bases between. This CDR3 region has 14 residues. CDR1 is LNHDA, CDR2 SQIVND, per germline (reference sequence). CDR3 nucleotides: TGTGCCAGTAGTAGCAGCCTTAACACCGGGGAGCTGTTTTTT. Its protein is CASSSSLNTGELFF.